The 25 T cell receptor beta chains presented below share a single source sample, sequenced in a study of CD8 T cells in ankylosing spondylitis (dated by TCRdb to 2016 to 2017). Library preparation was by 5' RACE. Instrument on record: Illumina HiSeq 2500. TCRdb's own reprocessing of the public reads used fastp at Q25 and MiXCR and kept productive beta chains. Each record represents a unique CDR3 protein, reported with the most common genes and DNA among its rows. For this sample there are about 240,000 distinct CDR3 sequences; roughly 10% appear just once. The ten largest clones add up to 5.5% to 8% of the sample. The sequenced material came from blood, either unsorted or a sorted T cell fraction (not recorded which). These receptors all come from a male donor with ankylosing spondylitis or in good health (not recorded which).

A few counts support this clonotype. The CDR3 region is CASSQRQFNTEAFF. CDR3 nucleotides: TGCGCCAGCAGCCAACGACAGTTTAACACTGAAGCTTTCTTT. V and J are TRBV4-1 and TRBJ1-1, with D tentatively TRBD1 (5 bases). V dropped 2 bases and J dropped 2 bases, with 9 bases sitting between them. The CDR3 is 14 amino acids. In germline, CDR1 is MGHRA, CDR2 YSYEKL.

V usage is TRBV2 and J usage is TRBJ2-3; D uncertain. The CDR3 totals 13 residues. The V and J ends lost 5 bases and 3 bases respectively, with 9 bases between them. Germline V gives CDR1 SNHLY, CDR2 FYNNEI. The CDR3 spells CASSPEPTDTQYF. CDR3 DNA: TGTGCCAGCAGTCCCGAGCCAACAGATACGCAGTATTTT.

Many counts were recorded for this clonotype. The genes are TRBV6-1 and TRBJ1-2; no clear D gene. The CDR3 covers 17 residues. The ends were cut back, 6 bases at V and 5 bases at J, with 25 bases in the middle. Per germline, CDR1 MNHNS and CDR2 SASEGT. The CDR3: CASSQPGKHPQPYGYTF. CDR3 nucleotides: TGTGCCAGCAGCCAACCTGGGAAACATCCGCAACCTTATGGCTACACCTTC.

At least ten counts were recorded for this clonotype. CDR3 DNA: TGTGCCAGCAGCTTAACACGCCAGACGAACACCGGGGAGCTGTTTTTT. Protein sequence: CASSLTRQTNTGELFF. The chain carries TRBV11-3 and TRBJ2-2; no firm D call. Deletions cut 2 bases from V and 0 bases from J, with 10 bases between. The CDR3 sequence is 16 residues long. CDR1 SGHNT and CDR2 YENEEA come from the germline V gene.

In its sample, this clonotype was seen many times. The chain combines TRBV24-1 with TRBJ2-3; no firm D call. CDR1 and CDR2 from the germline V gene are KGHDR and SFDVKD. The V end was cut by 3 bases, the J end by 5 bases, with 5 bases between. The CDR3 spans 12 residues. CDR3 coding DNA: TGTGCCACCAGTGATCAGAGAGATACGCAGTATTTT. It codes for CATSDQRDTQYF.

This clonotype was seen at least ten times. The chain employs TRBV20-1 and TRBJ2-2, with 11 bases matching TRBD1. With 0 bases clipped from V and 7 bases from J, the junction kept 10 bases outside the gene matches. The CDR3 has 17 amino acids. CDR1 is DFQATT and CDR2 is SNEGSKA in the germline V gene (reference sequence). The CDR3 spells CSARDLEGQGEVGELFF. CDR3 sequence (DNA): TGCAGTGCTAGAGATTTGGAGGGACAGGGGGAAGTCGGGGAGCTGTTTTTT.

The chain is built from TRBV5-1 and TRBJ1-1, with D perhaps TRBD1 (6 bases). V was clipped by 0 bases and J by 1 base, with 13 bases between them. Looked up from germline, CDR1 is SGHRS and CDR2 is YFSETQ. The CDR3 runs to 16 residues. The CDR3 loop reads CASSLVQGRENTEAFF. Here the CDR3 DNA reads TGCGCCAGCAGCTTGGTTCAGGGGAGGGAGAACACTGAAGCTTTCTTT. Variable domain in full (rest from reference TRBV5-1 and TRBJ1-1): KAGVTQTPRYLIKTRGQQVTLSCSPISGHRSVSWYQQTPGQGLQFLFEYFSETQRNKGNFPGRFSGRQFSNSRSEMNVSTLELGDSALYLCASSLVQGRENTEAFFGQGTRLTVV.

This clonotype was picked up many times. V gene TRBV28 combines with J gene TRBJ1-1; D is unresolved. The CDR3 is 16 residues long. Trimming shortened V by 9 bases and J by 0 bases, and 20 bases separated the two germline ends. Germline V gene sequence: CDR1 MDHEN, CDR2 SYDVKM. The DNA of the CDR3 is TGTGCCAGTAGGGATCCCCCACTCACCATGAACACTGAAGCTTTCTTT. Translation: CASRDPPLTMNTEAFF.

This clonotype was recorded many times. J is TRBJ1-1 and V is TRBV12-3 or TRBV12-4, with TRBD1 as a possible D gene (5 bases). This CDR3 has 15 residues. V shed 7 bases and J shed 0 bases, with 15 bases lying between them. The CDR3: CASNLRRGMNTEAFF. CDR3 nucleotides: TGTGCCAGCAACCTAAGGAGGGGCATGAACACTGAAGCTTTCTTT.

This clonotype has a count of ten or more. J is TRBJ2-3 and V is TRBV5-1, with no clear D. Deletions cut 4 bases from V and 6 bases from J, with 21 bases between. The CDR3 has 16 residues. Germline-derived CDR1 and CDR2 are SGHRS and YFSETQ. CDR3 nucleotide sequence: TGCGCCAGCAGCCGAGATTTACCGGGTCCCATTGATACGCAGTATTTT. The encoded protein is CASSRDLPGPIDTQYF.

The rearrangement links TRBV29-1 to TRBJ1-2; D ambiguous. Germline V gene lookup returns CDR1 SQVTM and CDR2 ANQGSEA. The CDR3 extends over 11 amino acids. Trimming pared 7 bases from V and 0 bases from J, leaving 6 bases between. The DNA of the CDR3 is TGCAGCGGGGTGGCTAACTATGGCTACACCTTC. Its protein is CSGVANYGYTF.

This clonotype was counted ten times or more. The genes are TRBV20-1 and TRBJ2-7; 7 nucleotides align to TRBD2. This CDR3 region has 12 residues. Germline assignment: CDR1 DFQATT and CDR2 SNEGSKA (reference sequence). V lost 6 bases, J lost 0 bases, and 2 bases stayed unmatched. This CDR3 reads CSAGGGSYEQYF. For the CDR3, the DNA is TGCAGTGCGGGGGGGGGCTCCTACGAGCAGTACTTC.

This clonotype has a count of ten or more. The rearrangement joins TRBV5-1 to TRBJ1-1, with no clear D. The CDR3 runs 12 residues. V lost 1 base to trimming and J lost 7 bases, with 8 bases between them. The V gene's germline CDR1 is SGHRS and CDR2 YFSETQ. The CDR3 DNA follows: TGCGCCAGCAGCTTGCGGAGGGATGAAGCTTTCTTT. Protein sequence: CASSLRRDEAFF.

This clonotype was seen many times. The chain carries TRBV11-2 and TRBJ1-1, with D maybe TRBD1 (6 bases). The CDR3 is 15 amino acids. Trimming stripped 2 bases from V and 2 bases from J, with 12 bases between. Germline-derived CDR1 and CDR2 are SGHAT and FQNNGV. The CDR3 region is CASSLLTGTNTEAFF. The CDR3 DNA reads as TGTGCCAGCAGCTTACTAACAGGGACCAACACTGAAGCTTTCTTT. The complete variable domain, with remaining parts taken from reference TRBV11-2 and TRBJ1-1, reads EAGVAQSPRYKIIEKRQSVAFWCNPISGHATLYWYQQILGQGPKLLIQFQNNGVVDDSQLPKDRFSAERLKGVDSTLKIQPAKLEDSAVYLCASSLLTGTNTEAFFGQGTRLTVV.

Notes on this clonotype: A much bigger clone sits one base away, suggesting this may be a read error. The rearrangement uses TRBV2 and TRBJ1-1; TRBD1 agrees at 7 bases. This CDR3 comprises 15 residues. Germline CDR1 reads SNHLY; CDR2 reads FYNNEI. CDR3: CASRGLTGSGTETFF. The DNA of the CDR3 is TGTGCCAGCAGGGGCTTGACAGGGTCGGGCACTGAAACTTTCTTT.

This clonotype has a handful of counts. The chain is built from TRBV5-1 and TRBJ2-7; possibly TRBD1 for D (5 bases). Trimming cost V 4 bases and J 2 bases, with 10 bases left between them. The CDR3 totals 13 residues. CDR1 and CDR2 (germline): SGHRS, YFSETQ. The CDR3 region is CASSDSNPYEQYF. The CDR3 coding sequence is TGCGCCAGCAGCGACAGCAATCCCTACGAGCAGTACTTC.

This clonotype was picked up many times. The genes are TRBV20-1 and TRBJ1-5; D is undetermined. Germline V gene sequence: CDR1 DFQATT, CDR2 SNEGSKA (reference sequence). The ends were cut back, 0 bases at V and 6 bases at J, with 6 bases in the middle. The CDR3 extends over 12 amino acids. CDR3 amino acids: CSARDRGQPQHF. The CDR3 DNA reads as TGCAGTGCTAGAGATCGGGGTCAGCCCCAGCATTTT.

In its sample, this clonotype was seen many times. The CDR3 spells CASSSVRRQNTEAFF. Here the CDR3 DNA reads TGTGCCAGCAGTTCTGTCAGGCGTCAAAACACTGAAGCTTTCTTT. The chain has TRBV12-3 or TRBV12-4 and TRBJ1-1; D is unclear. The CDR3 has 15 amino acids. The V gene lost 4 bases and the J gene lost 2 bases, with 14 bases spanning the gap.

This clonotype has at least ten counts. This chain joins TRBV7-2 and TRBJ1-4; D uncertain. The CDR3 runs to 16 residues. V lost 4 bases and J lost 4, with 16 bases in between. Germline V CDR1 and CDR2: SGHTA, FQGNSA. The CDR3 region is CASSSVGGRNNEKLFF. DNA of the CDR3: TGTGCCAGCAGCTCCGTGGGAGGGCGCAATAATGAAAAACTGTTTTTT.

This clonotype was counted ten times or more. V is TRBV5-6 and J is TRBJ1-5, with D uncertain. Trimming cost V 0 bases and J 7 bases, with 8 bases left between them. The CDR3 has 13 residues. Germline-derived CDR1 and CDR2 are SGHDT and YYEEEE. CDR3 coding DNA: TGTGCCAGCAGCTTGGCGGGCGGGCAGCCCCAGCATTTT. This sequence encodes CASSLAGGQPQHF.

In its sample, this clonotype was seen many times. The genes are TRBV5-1 and TRBJ2-2; unclear D gene. CDR3 length: 14 residues. Germline V CDR1 and CDR2: SGHRS, YFSETQ. V was pared by 2 bases and J by 3 bases, with 8 bases between. In nucleotides, the CDR3 is TGCGCCAGCAGCTTTAACAGAGACACCGGGGAGCTGTTTTTT. It encodes CASSFNRDTGELFF.

The chain uses TRBV7-2 and TRBJ2-3; D remains ambiguous. The V and J ends lost 5 bases and 0 bases respectively, with 9 bases between them. This CDR3 comprises 14 residues. CDR1 is SGHTA and CDR2 is FQGNSA in the germline V gene. In DNA, the CDR3 is TGTGCCAGCAGCCCCAGCTGGAGCACAGATACGCAGTATTTT. Translating gives CASSPSWSTDTQYF.

DNA of the CDR3: TGCAGTGCTAGAGAAGTACAAAGCACAGATACGCAGTATTTT. This gives the protein CSAREVQSTDTQYF. The J gene is TRBJ2-3, the V gene TRBV20-1; D unresolved. This CDR3 region has 14 residues. CDR1 is DFQATT, CDR2 SNEGSKA, per germline (reference sequence). V was pared by 0 bases and J by 0 bases, with 7 bases between.

The chain is built from TRBV2 and TRBJ2-5; 7 bases fit TRBD2. V shed 6 bases and J 4 bases; nucleotides not matched to a gene: 5. Germline V lookup: CDR1 SNHLY, CDR2 FYNNEI. The CDR3 covers 13 residues. CDR3 nucleotides: TGTGCCAGCAGCCGGGGCGGGGGAGAGACCCAGTACTTC. It encodes CASSRGGGETQYF.

This clonotype was seen ten or more times. The chain carries TRBV5-1 and TRBJ2-1; D is ambiguous. CDR1 SGHRS and CDR2 YFSETQ come from the germline V gene. Trimming cost V 7 bases and J 6 bases, with 14 bases left between them. The CDR3 is made up of 13 amino acids. The CDR3 nucleotides are TGCGCCAGCGGGCTAGACGTCTCCAATGAGCAGTTCTTC. It codes for CASGLDVSNEQFF.